A selection of T cell receptor beta chains follows, all from one sample in a study of beta chain features in type 1 diabetes. This table comes from immunoSEQ multiplex PCR, and its TCRdb copy is limited to in-frame clones, with some not included. Among 680,000 or so clones listed, roughly a sixth were seen once. Sequences were obtained from naive CD4+ T cells from blood. The receptors shown here come from a man aged 18 to 30 in good health. Each CDR3 is given with its conserved first and last residue. D genes are given only for firm matches. Rows may omit the clone size; those that give it use once, few, many or a size class.

V	J	size	D	length	CDR3	DNA
TRBV28	TRBJ2-3	-	-	12	CASSLRKATQYF	TGTGCCAGCAGTTTGAGGAAAGCTACGCAGTATTTT
TRBV30	TRBJ1-5	-	-	11	CAYNLGGSQHF	TGTGCCTACAACCTGGGGGGGTCCCAGCATTTT
TRBV9	TRBJ2-2	few	-	13	CASSVAGFGELFF	TGTGCCAGCAGCGTAGCGGGGTTCGGGGAGCTGTTTTTT
TRBV7-9	TRBJ1-2	-	-	15	CASSLGWGEMNGYTF	TGTGCCAGCAGCTTAGGGTGGGGGGAGATGAATGGCTACACCTTC
TRBV7-3	TRBJ1-3	few	-	13	CASSWSSGNTIYF	TGTGCCAGCAGTTGGTCTTCTGGAAACACCATATATTTT
TRBV5-1	TRBJ2-2	few	-	12	CASSFSLGELFF	TGCGCCAGCAGCTTTTCTCTCGGGGAGCTGTTTTTT
TRBV4-3	TRBJ1-2	-	-	15	CASSQDVGLNYGYTF	TGCGCCAGCAGCCAAGATGTAGGACTGAACTATGGCTACACCTTC
TRBV4-3	TRBJ1-1	-	-	15	CASSQVIGGDTEAFF	TGCGCCAGCAGCCAAGTGATAGGGGGGGACACTGAAGCTTTCTTT
TRBV28	TRBJ2-1	-	-	13	CASSPQKLGEQFF	TGTGCCAGCAGTCCCCAGAAGCTAGGGGAGCAGTTCTTC
TRBV19	TRBJ2-1	few	TRBD1	16	CASSIGGQGAYNEQFF	TGTGCCAGTAGTATAGGCGGACAGGGGGCTTACAATGAGCAGTTCTTC
TRBV20-1	TRBJ1-1	-	-	11	CSARVNTEAFF	TGCAGTGCTAGGGTGAACACTGAAGCTTTCTTT
TRBV11-2	TRBJ2-5	few	-	14	CASSLDRLAETQYF	TGTGCCAGCAGCTTAGATCGCCTAGCCGAGACCCAGTACTTC
TRBV19	TRBJ2-5	-	TRBD1	13	CASSGTGIGTQYF	TGTGCCAGTTCCGGGACAGGGATTGGGACCCAGTACTTC
TRBV30	TRBJ1-5	few	-	14	CAWSTIQGNQPQHF	TGTGCCTGGAGTACCATCCAGGGTAATCAGCCCCAGCATTTT
TRBV19	TRBJ1-1	few	TRBD1	14	CASRRTGRNTEAFF	TGTGCCAGTAGGAGGACAGGGAGGAACACTGAAGCTTTCTTT
TRBV7-2	TRBJ1-1	few	-	15	CASSPRQGLNTEAFF	TGTGCCAGCAGCCCACGTCAAGGGTTGAACACTGAAGCTTTCTTT
TRBV21-1	TRBJ2-7	few	-	13	CASSPRMGGEQYF	TGTGCCAGCAGCCCCCGTATGGGGGGTGAGCAGTACTTC
TRBV28	TRBJ2-5	few	TRBD1	17	CASSSTRDRGRQETQYF	TGTGCCAGCAGTTCCACCCGGGACAGGGGCCGGCAAGAGACCCAGTACTTC
TRBV15	TRBJ1-2	few	TRBD1	14	CATTPDRVNYGYTF	TGTGCCACCACCCCGGACAGGGTGAACTATGGCTACACCTTC
TRBV6-5	TRBJ2-1	-	TRBD2	14	CASLAGGPYNEQFF	TGTGCCAGCCTAGCGGGGGGACCCTACAATGAGCAGTTCTTC
TRBV15	TRBJ1-5	-	-	15	CATSRGGTNDQPQHF	TGTGCCACCAGCAGAGGGGGTACAAACGATCAGCCCCAGCATTTT
TRBV5-1	TRBJ2-2	few	-	13	CASSATLSGELFF	TGCGCCAGCAGCGCCACTTTATCAGGGGAGCTGTTTTTT
TRBV6-5	TRBJ1-2	once	TRBD1	13	CASSYSTGDGYTF	TGTGCCAGCAGTTACTCGACAGGGGACGGCTACACCTTC
TRBV28	TRBJ2-7	few	-	14	CASSPRQGRHEQYF	TGTGCCAGCAGCCCCCGGCAGGGGAGGCACGAGCAGTACTTC
TRBV6-1	TRBJ2-1	few	TRBD1	19	CASSESGQGPKLRYNEQFF	TGTGCCAGCAGTGAAAGTGGACAGGGACCCAAACTTCGCTACAATGAGCAGTTCTTC
TRBV18	TRBJ2-4	-	TRBD1	17	CASSPRLLGQGKTIQYF	TGTGCCAGCTCACCCCGCTTACTGGGACAGGGGAAAACCATTCAGTACTTC
TRBV25-1	TRBJ2-7	few	-	12	CASRGGSYEQYF	TGTGCCAGCCGTGGGGGGTCCTACGAGCAGTACTTC
TRBV6-4	TRBJ1-2	-	-	15	CASSDSFQGVNGYTF	TGTGCCAGCAGTGACTCGTTTCAGGGAGTAAATGGCTACACCTTC
TRBV7-6	TRBJ1-3	-	-	15	CASSQRYKTGNTIYF	TGTGCCAGCAGCCAGCGCTATAAGACTGGAAACACCATATATTTT
TRBV21-1	TRBJ2-3	few	-	16	CASSKDLAGCTDTQYF	TGTGCCAGCAGCAAAGACCTAGCGGGATGCACAGATACGCAGTATTTT
TRBV28	TRBJ2-1	few	TRBD1	13	CASTGGSYNEQFF	TGTGCCAGCACAGGGGGATCCTACAATGAGCAGTTCTTC
TRBV7-9	TRBJ2-3	-	TRBD2	15	CASSLTSGGTDTQYF	TGTGCCAGCAGTCTCACTAGCGGGGGCACAGATACGCAGTATTTT
TRBV6-5	TRBJ2-7	few	-	14	CASSYGSPSYEQYF	TGTGCCAGCAGTTACGGGTCCCCCTCCTACGAGCAGTACTTC
TRBV28	TRBJ2-3	-	TRBD2	16	CASTPPAGRTTDTQYF	TGTGCCAGCACCCCCCCAGCGGGACGCACCACAGATACGCAGTATTTT
TRBV28	TRBJ2-4	few	TRBD1	17	CASSGPGQSLAKNIQYF	TGTGCCAGCAGTGGGCCGGGACAGTCCCTAGCCAAAAACATTCAGTACTTC
TRBV12-5	TRBJ2-5	few	-	13	CASGPGTRETQYF	TGTGCTAGTGGCCCCGGGACACGGGAGACCCAGTACTTC
TRBV10-3	TRBJ2-2	-	TRBD2	15	CASSQGLAYTGELFF	TGTGCCTCATCCCAAGGACTAGCGTACACCGGGGAGCTGTTTTTT
TRBV10-2	TRBJ2-7	-	TRBD2	17	CASSTLRGDGNSYEQYF	TGCGCCAGCAGTACCTTACGGGGGGACGGCAACTCCTACGAGCAGTACTTC
TRBV10-3	TRBJ1-3	few	TRBD1	16	CAIRVHGQGSGNTIYF	TGTGCCATCAGAGTCCACGGACAGGGCTCTGGAAACACCATATATTTT
TRBV11-2	TRBJ2-7	few	-	15	CASSLADRAAYEQYF	TGTGCCAGCAGCCTAGCGGACAGGGCGGCGTACGAGCAGTACTTC
TRBV4-3	TRBJ2-7	few	TRBD2	20	CASSQGGRPLTGTSDYEQYF	TGCGCCAGCAGCCAAGGGGGACGCCCCCTCACCGGGACTAGCGATTACGAGCAGTACTTC
TRBV11-1	TRBJ1-2	few	-	18	CASSRAPNRVPVVNGYTF	TGTGCCAGCAGCCGCGCCCCCAACAGGGTGCCAGTTGTGAATGGCTACACCTTC
TRBV4-2	TRBJ2-5	-	-	17	CASSQDLGSPEGLAQYF	TGTGCCAGCAGCCAAGATCTGGGCAGCCCCGAGGGGTTGGCCCAGTACTTC
TRBV5-1	TRBJ2-7	few	-	15	CASSTIQGPGVEQYF	TGCGCCAGCAGCACAATCCAGGGCCCCGGCGTCGAGCAGTACTTC
TRBV5-6	TRBJ2-5	-	-	14	CASSFWNREETQYF	TGTGCCAGCAGCTTCTGGAACAGGGAAGAGACCCAGTACTTC
TRBV7-3	TRBJ2-5	-	-	12	CASSLVKETQYF	TGTGCCAGCAGCTTGGTAAAAGAGACCCAGTACTTC
TRBV7-7	TRBJ1-1	-	-	13	CASSPQLNTEAFF	TGTGCCAGCAGCCCTCAATTGAACACTGAAGCTTTCTTT